Sequencing of this T cell receptor beta chain was carried out in a study of blood T cell repertoires in COVID-19. On the study more broadly: Some COVID-19 samples were acute and others convalescent; all came from the United States, Italy and Spain. T cells, B-cell-depleted T cells, or PBMCs provided the cDNA or gDNA that served as material.

The CDR3 has 16 residues. From germline, CDR1 is SGHDN and CDR2 FVKESK. Trimming took 4 bases from V and 0 from J, leaving 14 bases between them. Libraries were prepared by immunoSEQ multiplex PCR; TCRdb keeps only in-frame clonotypes and omits some of them. Among some 190,000 clones listed, around 85% were seen once. The chain links TRBV14 to TRBJ2-3; TRBD2 might be the D (6 bases). The origin of this receptor is a woman aged 45-65 years with acute or convalescent COVID-19. The source material was peripheral blood. The CDR3 sequence: CASSLLSGFSTDTQYF. The DNA of the CDR3 is TGTGCCAGCAGCCTCCTTAGCGGATTTAGCACAGATACGCAGTATTTT. The entire variable domain, with the rest obtained from reference TRBV14 and TRBJ2-3, is as follows: EAGVTQFPSHSVIEKGQTVTLRCDPISGHDNLYWYRRVMGKEIKFLLHFVKESKQDESGMPNNRFLAERTGGTYSTLKVQPAELEDSGVYFCASSLLSGFSTDTQYFGPGTRLTVL.